The clone carrying this T cell receptor (beta chain) was seen a few times. Its target is unknown. Sorting based on CD45RO/CCR7/CD25/CD127/CD95/CD27 separated CD4+ naive, central memory, regulatory and stem cell-like memory cells. Sort purity for all populations was recorded as exceeding 98%. The investigators reverse transcribed all of the isolated RNA, so they sequenced expressed TCRB transcripts. The protocol was immunoSEQ multiplex PCR, while the TCRdb copy is restricted to in-frame clones and leaves out a portion. The sample lists under 900,000 clones; roughly a sixth were seen once. The junction had 6 bases not matched to a gene; V was cut back by 3 bases and J by 7 bases. CDR1 is SEHNR and CDR2 is FQNEAQ in the germline V gene (reference sequence). There are 14 residues in the CDR3. The data were obtained in a study of beta chain features in type 1 diabetes. Notes on the study in general: HLA influence on TCRB rearrangement stayed unresolved here. There were fewer insertions and more deletions at the VDJ junctions of type 1 diabetes patients.

This TCR came from a woman under 30 in good health. Sample: naive CD4+ T cells from blood. The gene calls are TRBV7-9 and TRBJ1-2; 9 bases agree with TRBD1. In DNA form, the CDR3 reads TGTGCCAGCAGCTTTGGGACAGGGTGGTCTGGCTACACCTTC. Translated, it gives CASSFGTGWSGYTF.